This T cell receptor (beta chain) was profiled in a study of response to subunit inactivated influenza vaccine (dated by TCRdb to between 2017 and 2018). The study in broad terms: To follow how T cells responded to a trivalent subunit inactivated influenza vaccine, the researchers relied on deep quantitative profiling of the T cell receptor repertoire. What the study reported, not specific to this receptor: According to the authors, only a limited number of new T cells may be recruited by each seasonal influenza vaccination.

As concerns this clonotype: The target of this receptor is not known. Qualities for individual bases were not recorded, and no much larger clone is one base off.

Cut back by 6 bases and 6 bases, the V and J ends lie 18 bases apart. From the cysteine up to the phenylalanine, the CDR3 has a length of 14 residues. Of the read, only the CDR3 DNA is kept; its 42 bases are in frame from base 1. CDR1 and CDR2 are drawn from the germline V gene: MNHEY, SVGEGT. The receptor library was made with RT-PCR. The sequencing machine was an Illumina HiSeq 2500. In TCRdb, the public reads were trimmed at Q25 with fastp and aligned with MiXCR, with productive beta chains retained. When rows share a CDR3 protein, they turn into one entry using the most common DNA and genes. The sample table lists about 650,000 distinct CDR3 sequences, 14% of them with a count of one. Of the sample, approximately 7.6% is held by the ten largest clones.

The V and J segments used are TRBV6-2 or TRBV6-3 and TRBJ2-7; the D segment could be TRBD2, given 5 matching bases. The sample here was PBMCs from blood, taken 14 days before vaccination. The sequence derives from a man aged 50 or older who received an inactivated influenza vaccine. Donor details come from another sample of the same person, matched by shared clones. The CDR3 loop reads CASRRTEDASEQYF. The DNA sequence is TGTGCCAGCAGGCGGACGGAGGACGCCTCCGAGCAGTACTTC.